Below, 17 T cell receptor beta chains from the same sample are listed, as sequenced in a study of blood T cells in healthy people across ages. Then a second PCR, running roughly 7 to 11 cycles, was carried out with a sample-barcoded 5' primer and a J-beta primer mix. MiXCR, run by TCRdb on the 5' RACE reads, gives a single entry per CDR3 protein. Of about 580,000 distinct CDR3 sequences in the sample, under 55% were seen once. Input material: blood. All receptors come from a man of 80 years or more in good health.

This clonotype was detected a few times. The CDR3 sequence: CASSSGTQLNNEQFF. The CDR3 DNA follows: TGCGCCAGCAGCTCCGGGACTCAGCTAAACAATGAGCAGTTCTTC. The chain recombines TRBV5-1 with TRBJ2-1, with D maybe TRBD2 (6 bases). The CDR3 has 15 amino acids. The germline CDR1 and CDR2 sequences are SGHRS and YFSETQ. The germline V and J ends were trimmed by 3 bases and 5 bases, with 15 bases remaining between them.

The rearrangement joins TRBV29-1 to TRBJ2-5, with TRBD2 matching over 13 bases. The J call is doubtful: the DNA matches TRBJ2-7 better. The CDR3 totals 13 residues. Per germline, CDR1 SQVTM and CDR2 ANQGSEA. DNA of the CDR3: TGCAGCGTTGGACTAGCGGGAGGCGACGAGCAGTACTTC. Translation gives CSVGLAGGDEQYF.

The gene calls are TRBV27 and TRBJ2-2, with 8 nucleotides matching TRBD2. The CDR3 extends over 15 amino acids. The junction had 9 bases not matched to a gene; V was cut back by 7 bases and J by 5 bases. Germline-derived CDR1 and CDR2 are MNHEY and SMNVEV (reference sequence). Here the CDR3 reads CASTDVGLDTGELFF. The CDR3 nucleotides are TGTGCCAGCACCGACGTGGGACTAGATACCGGGGAGCTGTTTTTT.

The genes are TRBV20-1 and TRBJ2-1; 11 bases match TRBD2. J lost 6 bases, V lost 6 bases, and 4 bases had no gene match. The CDR3 covers 13 residues. Germline V gene data show CDR1 as DFQATT and CDR2 as SNEGSKA (reference sequence). The DNA of the CDR3 is TGCAGTGCCAGGGGACTAGCGGCCAATGAGCAGTTCTTC. It specifies CSARGLAANEQFF.

On this clonotype itself: A junction boundary mismatches the germline segment, possibly from a read error. The rearrangement uses TRBV6-1 and TRBJ1-2; D gene ambiguous. Germline V gene sequence: CDR1 MNHNS, CDR2 SASEGT. There are 14 residues in the CDR3. The CDR3 coding sequence is TGTGCCAGCGGTGAACTAACTGAGAACTATGGCTACACCTTC. Amino acid sequence: CASGELTENYGYTF.

This clonotype occurred a few times. The chain couples TRBV9 to TRBJ2-3; perhaps D is TRBD1 or TRBD2 (5 bases each). CDR1 and CDR2 (germline): SGDLS, YYNGEE. There are 15 residues in the CDR3. V was trimmed by 0 bases and J by 3 bases, leaving 11 bases between them. CDR3 region: CASSVGVGATDTQYF. The CDR3 nucleotides read TGTGCCAGCAGCGTAGGTGTCGGGGCGACAGATACGCAGTATTTT.

This clonotype was counted many times. CDR3 sequence reads: CASSQLETSSYEQYF. The CDR3 nucleotides are TGTGCCAGCAGCCAATTAGAAACGAGCTCCTACGAGCAGTACTTC. V is TRBV4-2 and J is TRBJ2-7; no clear D gene. Trimming took off 2 bases at V and 0 bases at J, with 11 bases between the two ends. CDR3 size: 15 residues. Germline V gives CDR1 LGHNA, CDR2 YNFKEQ.

Only one count was recorded for this clonotype. One junction end does not reproduce the germline sequence, and a read error may be involved. The V call is TRBV6-2 or TRBV6-3, the J call TRBJ2-1; D may be TRBD2 (7 bases). This CDR3 is built from 15 residues. Germline CDR1 reads MNHEY; CDR2 reads SVGEGT. The CDR3 here is CASSLRGATYKEQFF. In DNA form, the CDR3 reads TGTGCCAGCAGTTTACGGGGGGCAACCTACAAGGAGCAGTTCTTC.

Comment on this clonotype: An end of the junction differs from the germline gene, which may be a read error. The chain is built from TRBV11-2 and TRBJ2-7; D is possibly TRBD2 (6 bases). The CDR3 length is 17 residues. Germline values: CDR1 SGHAT, CDR2 FQNNGV. As DNA, the CDR3 is TGTGCCGGCAGCTTAGCGTCCGGAGGGACCAGCTCCTACGAGCAGTACTTC. Its translation: CAGSLASGGTSSYEQYF.

This clonotype showed up just once. This chain uses TRBV6-2 or TRBV6-3 with TRBJ2-1; no firm D call. V shed 6 bases and J shed 2 bases, with 14 bases lying between them. This CDR3 region has 15 residues. Germline loops: CDR1 MNHEY, CDR2 SVGEGT. As DNA, the CDR3 is TGTGCCAGCAGCTACGGGCTGCAGCCCTACAATGAGCAGTTCTTC. This codes for CASSYGLQPYNEQFF.

At least ten counts were recorded for this clonotype. V is TRBV6-5 and J is TRBJ2-3, with TRBD2 identical over 8 bases. Germline CDR1 and CDR2: MNHEY and SVGAGI. V lost 0 bases, J lost 4 bases, and 9 bases stayed unmatched. The CDR3 length is 17 residues. The CDR3 reads CASSYSSRGRQADTQYF. The CDR3 coding sequence is TGTGCCAGCAGTTACTCGAGTCGCGGGAGGCAAGCAGATACGCAGTATTTT.

The J gene is TRBJ2-1, the V gene TRBV4-2, with 10 bases identical to TRBD2. After removal of 3 bases from V and 8 bases from J, the junction contained 10 bases not matched to a gene. The CDR3 contains 16 residues. Germline-derived CDR1 and CDR2 are LGHNA and YNFKEQ. In nucleotides, the CDR3 is TGTGCCAGCAGCCATAACCTAGCGGGAGCGTCCGATGAGCAGTTCTTC. This sequence encodes CASSHNLAGASDEQFF.

This chain joins TRBV20-1 and TRBJ2-5; D gene uncertain. Deletions cut 2 bases from V and 5 bases from J, with 15 bases between. Germline V gives CDR1 DFQATT, CDR2 SNEGSKA (reference sequence). This CDR3 region has 14 residues. CDR3 amino acids: CSARYDRGVETQYF. The CDR3 DNA sequence: TGCAGTGCTAGATACGACCGAGGAGTGGAGACCCAGTACTTC.

To note about this clonotype: The junction differs from germline at one of its ends, possibly a read error. The CDR3 DNA reads as TGTGCCAGCAGTAGAAACGACAGGGGATACTATAGCTACACCTTC. As protein: CASSRNDRGYYSYTF. The rearrangement uses TRBV6-2 or TRBV6-3 and TRBJ1-2; 8 bases line up with TRBD1. Germline values: CDR1 MNHEY, CDR2 SVGEGT. CDR3 length: 15 residues.

The chain uses TRBV6-6 and TRBJ2-4; 9 bases map to TRBD2. The CDR3 loop spans 15 amino acids. Germline CDR1 and CDR2: MNHNY and SVGAGI (reference sequence). V shed 6 bases and J 7 bases; nucleotides not matched to a gene: 10. The CDR3 DNA sequence: TGTGCCAGCAGCTTAGCGGGGGCTTCGGGGAACATTCAGTACTTC. Its protein product is CASSLAGASGNIQYF.

J is TRBJ2-6 and V is TRBV4-1, with 8 bases identical to TRBD2. This CDR3 comprises 18 residues. CDR1 is MGHRA and CDR2 is YSYEKL in the germline V gene. The trim removed 3 bases at V and 4 bases at J, leaving 11 bases unmatched. Written as DNA, the CDR3 is TGCGCCAGCAGCCACGTTCCAGCGGGAGCAATCGGGGCCAACGTCCTGACTTTC. Its translation: CASSHVPAGAIGANVLTF.

This chain uses TRBV29-1 with TRBJ2-3; D is undetermined. Germline-derived CDR1 and CDR2 are SQVTM and ANQGSEA. The CDR3 spans 16 residues. CDR3 residues: CRLKEKRVCVRDTQYF. In nucleotides, the CDR3 is TGCAGACTGAAGGAGAAGAGAGTTTGTGTCAGGGATACGCAGTATTTT.